This record looks at one T cell receptor beta chain sequence and its context. Recovery among Cohort 3 donors was established by two negative PCRs, clearance, or symptom resolution. There are 14 residues in the CDR3. Germline CDR1 and CDR2: SGHRS and YFSETQ. The V and J ends lost 4 bases and 8 bases, in that order; junction bases with no gene match: 9. These data come from a study of blood T cell repertoires in COVID-19. In the study overall: From T cells, B-cell-depleted T cells, or PBMCs came the material, which was cDNA or gDNA.

Measured with immunoSEQ multiplex PCR; TCRdb has only the in-frame clones, and not every one. The sample records 85,000 to 130,000 clones, about 86% being singletons. Input material: PBMCs or T cells enriched from blood (not recorded which). This chain links TRBV5-1 with TRBJ1-2; 9 bases match TRBD1. The TCR sequence derives from a woman aged 45-65 years who had recovered from COVID-19. This CDR3 is CASSETTGGGGYTF. Written as DNA, the CDR3 is TGCGCCAGCAGCGAAACTACAGGGGGCGGCGGCTACACCTTC. Variable domain in full (rest from reference TRBV5-1 and TRBJ1-2): KAGVTQTPRYLIKTRGQQVTLSCSPISGHRSVSWYQQTPGQGLQFLFEYFSETQRNKGNFPGRFSGRQFSNSRSEMNVSTLELGDSALYLCASSETTGGGGYTFGSGTRLTVV.